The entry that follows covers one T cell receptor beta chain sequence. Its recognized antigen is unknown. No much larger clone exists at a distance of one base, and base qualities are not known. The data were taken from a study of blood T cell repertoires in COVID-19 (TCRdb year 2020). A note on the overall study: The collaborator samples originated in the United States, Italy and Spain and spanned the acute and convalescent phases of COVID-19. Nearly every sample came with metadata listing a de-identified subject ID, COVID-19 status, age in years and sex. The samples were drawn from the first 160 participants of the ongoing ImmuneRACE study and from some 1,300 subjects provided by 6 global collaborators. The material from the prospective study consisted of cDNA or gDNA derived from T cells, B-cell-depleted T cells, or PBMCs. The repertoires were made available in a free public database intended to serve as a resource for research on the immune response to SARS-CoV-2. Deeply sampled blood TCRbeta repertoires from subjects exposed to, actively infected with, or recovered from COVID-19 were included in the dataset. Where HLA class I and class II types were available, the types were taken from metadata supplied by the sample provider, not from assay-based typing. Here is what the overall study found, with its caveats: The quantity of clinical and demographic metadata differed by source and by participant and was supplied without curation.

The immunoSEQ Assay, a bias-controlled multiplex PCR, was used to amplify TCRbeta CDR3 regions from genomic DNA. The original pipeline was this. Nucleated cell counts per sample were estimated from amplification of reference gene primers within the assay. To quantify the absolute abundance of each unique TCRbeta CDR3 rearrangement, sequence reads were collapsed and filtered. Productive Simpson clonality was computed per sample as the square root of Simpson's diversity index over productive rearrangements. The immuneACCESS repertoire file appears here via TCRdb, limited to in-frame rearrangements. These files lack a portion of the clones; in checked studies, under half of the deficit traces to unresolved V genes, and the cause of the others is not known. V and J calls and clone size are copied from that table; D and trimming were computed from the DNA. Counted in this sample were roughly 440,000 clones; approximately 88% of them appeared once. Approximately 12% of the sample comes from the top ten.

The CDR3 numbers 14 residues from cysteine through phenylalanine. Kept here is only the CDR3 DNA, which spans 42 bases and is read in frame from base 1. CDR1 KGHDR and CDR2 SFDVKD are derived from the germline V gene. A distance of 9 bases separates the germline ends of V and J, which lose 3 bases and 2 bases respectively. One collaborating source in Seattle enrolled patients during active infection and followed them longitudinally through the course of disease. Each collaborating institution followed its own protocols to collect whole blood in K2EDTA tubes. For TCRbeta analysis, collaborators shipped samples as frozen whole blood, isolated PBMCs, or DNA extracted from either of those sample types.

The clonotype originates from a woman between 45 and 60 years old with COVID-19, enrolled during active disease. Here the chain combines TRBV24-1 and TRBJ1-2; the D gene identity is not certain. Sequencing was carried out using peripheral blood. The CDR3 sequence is CATSDPPVNYGYTF. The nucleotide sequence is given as TGTGCCACCAGTGATCCCCCAGTAAACTATGGCTACACCTTC.